The TCR beta chain described here comes from a study of T cell responses to AZD1222 COVID-19 vaccine. Whole-study results and caveats: Most donors were white British, females outnumbered males, and clonal diversity was possibly underestimated. Two AZD1222 administrations were followed by greater Spike-specific TCR breadth and depth. CD4 TCRs covered the whole spike, strongest at regions 160-218 and 743-854.

Here immunoSEQ multiplex PCR was the method, and the copy in TCRdb shows in-frame clones only, minus some. In the table there are some 92,000 clones, about 89% of which are singletons. This CDR3 region has 16 residues. Germline values: CDR1 LGHNA, CDR2 YNFKEQ. Trimming removed 0 bases from V and 5 bases from J; junction bases left unmatched: 4. Points on this clone: The antigen remains unidentified.

The genes are TRBV4-2 and TRBJ2-7, with 13 bases that match TRBD2. Sequencing was performed on peripheral blood, taken on day 0 of AZD1222 vaccination. The sequence derives from an adult in good health. Here the CDR3 reads CASSQELAGGYHEQYF. CDR3 in DNA: TGTGCCAGCAGCCAAGAACTAGCGGGAGGGTACCACGAGCAGTACTTC.